This passage covers 20 T cell receptor beta chains from one sample sequenced in a study of T cells in Graves' hyperthyroidism and ophthalmopathy. It was RNA transcripts that yielded the amplified TCR beta CDR3 regions. First-round RT-PCR of the TCR CDR3 relied on the HTBI primer set. TCRdb called the multiplex PCR reads again in MiXCR, with one record for every CDR3 protein. The sample carries about half a million distinct CDR3 sequences, roughly a sixth recorded once. Sequenced sample: blood. All receptors derive from a woman aged 25 to 45 with Graves' ophthalmopathy.

This clonotype was seen at least ten times. This chain joins TRBV12-3 or TRBV12-4 and TRBJ1-5, with D tentatively TRBD1 (6 bases). Trimming removed 5 bases at V and 7 bases at J, with 18 bases between. CDR3 size: 15 residues. The CDR3 loop is CASSPRGGELQPQHF. The CDR3 coding sequence is TGTGCCAGCAGTCCCCGAGGGGGTGAGTTGCAGCCCCAGCATTTT.

As DNA, the CDR3 is TGTGCCAGCAGTATCGGGGTTGCCCAAGAGACCCAGTACTTC. This translates into CASSIGVAQETQYF. This chain uses TRBV12-3 or TRBV12-4 with TRBJ2-5; D may be TRBD2 (5 bases). Trimming left V 5 bases short and J 1 base short, with 11 bases between. This CDR3 is built from 14 residues.

This clonotype was seen a handful of times. The junction does not match germline at one end; this may be a read error. The chain recombines TRBV5-1 with TRBJ1-3, with a tentative D call TRBD1 (5 bases). CDR3 length: 15 amino acids. Germline V gives CDR1 SGHRS, CDR2 YFSETQ. CDR3 bases: TGTGCCAGCAGTTTCGGGGCGCCATCTGGAAACACCATATATTTT. Translation gives CASSFGAPSGNTIYF.

This clonotype has a count of ten or more. The V gene is TRBV7-9, the J gene TRBJ1-1; TRBD1 aligns across 7 bases. CDR1 and CDR2 from the germline V gene are SEHNR and FQNEAQ (reference sequence). The V gene end was trimmed by 5 bases and the J gene end by 2 bases; junction bases not matched to a gene: 5. The CDR3 sequence is 14 residues long. CDR3 sequence (DNA): TGTGCCAGCAGCCGGGACAGTTCTAACACTGAAGCTTTCTTT. Encoded protein: CASSRDSSNTEAFF.

The chain joins TRBV28 to TRBJ1-2; D gene unclear. From germline, CDR1 is MDHEN and CDR2 SYDVKM. Between the trimmed V and J ends, which lost 2 bases and 6 bases, there was a span of 7 bases. The CDR3 sequence is 12 residues long. CDR3 residues: CASSLHGDGYTF. CDR3 sequence (DNA): TGTGCCAGCAGTTTACATGGGGATGGCTACACCTTC.

The chain carries TRBV10-1 and TRBJ2-7, with a weak D call TRBD1 (5 bases). CDR1 and CDR2 from the germline V gene are WNHNN and SYGVQD (reference sequence). The ends were cut back, 1 base at V and 4 bases at J, with 17 bases in the middle. The CDR3 is 16 amino acids. CDR3 protein: CASSEFSDTSRYEQYF. The CDR3, as DNA: TGCGCCAGCAGTGAGTTTTCGGACACATCCAGATACGAGCAGTACTTC.

This sequence joins TRBV6-2 or TRBV6-3 and TRBJ2-5; D possibly corresponds to TRBD2 (5 bases). This CDR3 comprises 13 residues. Germline CDR1 MNHEY, CDR2 SVGEGT. Between the trimmed V and J ends, which lost 2 bases and 1 base, there was a span of 5 bases. The CDR3 here is CASSYEGQETQYF. In DNA form, the CDR3 reads TGTGCCAGCAGTTACGAGGGCCAAGAGACCCAGTACTTC.

The chain carries TRBV6-1 and TRBJ2-7; 7 bases align to TRBD1. The V gene end was trimmed by 5 bases and the J gene end by 0 bases; junction bases not matched to a gene: 7. The CDR3 sequence is 15 residues long. In germline, CDR1 is MNHNS, CDR2 SASEGT. Here the CDR3 DNA reads TGTGCCAGCAGTACCCTTACAGGGGTCTCCTACGAGCAGTACTTC. Amino acid sequence: CASSTLTGVSYEQYF.

This clonotype was observed a few times. The rearrangement joins TRBV6-2 or TRBV6-3 to TRBJ2-7; no clear D gene. With 4 bases removed from V and 2 bases from J, the gap between germline ends came to 9 bases. This CDR3 contains 13 residues. Germline V lookup: CDR1 MNHEY, CDR2 SVGEGT. CDR3 nucleotides: TGTGCCAGCAGTTCAGCGCCAACCTACGAGCAGTACTTC. Its protein product is CASSSAPTYEQYF.

This clonotype was observed a few times. This chain uses TRBV7-9 with TRBJ2-2; D remains ambiguous. Trimming shortened V by 3 bases and J by 4 bases, and 12 bases separated the two germline ends. The CDR3 has 15 residues. Looked up from germline, CDR1 is SEHNR and CDR2 is FQNEAQ (reference sequence). The CDR3 protein is CASSFPLSLTGELFF. For the CDR3, the DNA is TGTGCCAGCAGCTTTCCTCTATCTCTCACCGGGGAGCTGTTTTTT.

This clonotype was counted between two and nine times. The chain recombines TRBV24-1 with TRBJ2-3, with unresolved D. This CDR3 contains 12 residues. Trimming took 3 bases from V and 3 from J, leaving 3 bases between them. CDR1 and CDR2 from the germline V gene are KGHDR and SFDVKD. The CDR3 region is CATSDQTDTQYF. The CDR3 nucleotides read TGTGCCACCAGTGATCAAACAGATACGCAGTATTTT.

The chain combines TRBV11-2 with TRBJ2-7; 10 positions match TRBD2. This CDR3 has 16 amino acids. Trimming took 2 bases from V and 2 from J; bases not matched to a gene: 6. Per germline, CDR1 SGHAT and CDR2 FQNNGV. As DNA, the CDR3 is TGTGCCAGCAGCTTATTAGCGGGAGGCCCTCCCTACGAGCAGTACTTC. Protein product: CASSLLAGGPPYEQYF. The full variable domain, completed using reference TRBV11-2 and TRBJ2-7, is EAGVAQSPRYKIIEKRQSVAFWCNPISGHATLYWYQQILGQGPKLLIQFQNNGVVDDSQLPKDRFSAERLKGVDSTLKIQPAKLEDSAVYLCASSLLAGGPPYEQYFGPGTRLTVT.

In regard to this clonotype: A much more abundant neighbour one base away suggests this may be a read error. The chain uses TRBV7-2 and TRBJ2-1; perhaps TRBD1 as D (8 bases). Germline CDR1 reads SGHTA; CDR2 reads FQGNSA. The CDR3 is 15 residues long. The ends were cut back, 4 bases at V and 9 bases at J, with 19 bases in the middle. CDR3 coding DNA: TGTGCCAGCAGCTCGCCAGGACAGGGAGGGCGTGAGCAGTTCTTC. Amino acids: CASSSPGQGGREQFF.

In its sample, this clonotype was seen many times. The chain is built from TRBV28 and TRBJ1-1; no clear D gene. Germline V gene data show CDR1 as MDHEN and CDR2 as SYDVKM. V lost 7 bases to trimming and J lost 1 base, with 10 bases between them. The CDR3 length is 13 residues. The CDR3 loop reads CASTLLRNTEAFF. CDR3 bases: TGTGCCAGCACCCTATTGAGGAACACTGAAGCTTTCTTT.

The rearrangement uses TRBV6-5 and TRBJ2-4; weak D call: TRBD2 (6 bases). V lost 2 bases and J lost 2, with 16 bases in between. Germline V gives CDR1 MNHEY, CDR2 SVGAGI. The CDR3 covers 17 residues. CDR3: CASSYPEWGEPKNIQYF. CDR3 nucleotides: TGTGCCAGCAGTTACCCGGAATGGGGGGAACCCAAAAACATTCAGTACTTC.

This clonotype was seen many times. The chain is built from TRBV3-1 and TRBJ2-7; D is uncertain. The CDR3 is 15 residues long. Germline CDR1 is LGHDT and CDR2 is YNNKEL (reference sequence). V was cut by 1 base and J by 3 bases, with 13 bases left in between. The CDR3: CASSQGLVRSYEQYF. For the CDR3, the DNA is TGTGCCAGCAGCCAAGGACTTGTAAGGAGCTACGAGCAGTACTTC.

This clonotype was seen more than once but under ten times. The chain carries TRBV29-1 and TRBJ1-3, with 8 bases matching TRBD1. The CDR3 spans 14 residues. V was clipped by 2 bases and J by 2 bases; unmatched bases: 2. The germline CDR1 and CDR2 sequences are SQVTM and ANQGSEA. The CDR3 protein is CSVELDRAGNTIYF. The CDR3 DNA reads as TGCAGCGTTGAACTGGACAGGGCTGGAAACACCATATATTTT.

The sample holds many counts of this clonotype. CDR3 sequence (DNA): TGTGCCAGCAGCTTGGGGACGGATTACAATGAGCAGTTCTTC. Residues: CASSLGTDYNEQFF. The genes are TRBV5-6 and TRBJ2-1; D is ambiguous. Trimming stripped 0 bases from V and 4 bases from J, with 8 bases between. Germline V gives CDR1 SGHDT, CDR2 YYEEEE. This CDR3 region has 14 residues.

Ten or more counts support this clonotype. This sequence joins TRBV20-1 and TRBJ2-5, with 9 bases aligning to TRBD2. Germline lookup yields CDR1 DFQATT and CDR2 SNEGSKA (reference sequence). The trim removed 2 bases at V and 3 bases at J, leaving 7 bases unmatched. This CDR3 is built from 15 residues. This CDR3 is CSARPIRLAEETQYF. As DNA, the CDR3 is TGCAGTGCTAGACCAATCCGACTAGCGGAAGAGACCCAGTACTTC.

In its sample, this clonotype was seen a few times. V usage is TRBV12-3 or TRBV12-4 and J usage is TRBJ1-5, with TRBD1 identical over 7 bases. The CDR3 is made up of 14 amino acids. V shed 6 bases, J shed 2 bases, and the junction held 4 bases outside the gene matches. In nucleotides, the CDR3 is TGTGCCAGCAGAAGCGGACAGGGCAATCAGCCCCAGCATTTT. This gives the protein CASRSGQGNQPQHF.